The following is a TCR beta chain sequence with its context. Its antigen remains unknown. This sample was included in a study of T cells in Graves' hyperthyroidism and ophthalmopathy. V was trimmed by 3 bases and J by 10 bases, leaving 13 bases between them. The CDR3 is 14 amino acids. Study-level points and caveats: Most expanded thyroid clonotypes above 0.001 recurred in blood.

Using RNA transcripts as the source, TCR beta CDR3 regions were amplified. The HTBI set primed first-round TCR CDR3 RT-PCR. TCRdb re-derived calls from the multiplex PCR reads in MiXCR, one entry per CDR3 protein. The sample yields fewer than 750,000 distinct CDR3 sequences, around 15% seen once. Diagnoses were made from clinical symptoms, serum measures (thyroxine and TRAb), thyroid ultrasound and orbital computed tomography. Fresh 10 ml peripheral blood yielded PBMCs. This chain joins TRBV12-3 or TRBV12-4 and TRBJ1-6, with D possibly being TRBD1 (6 bases). Specimen: blood. The clonotype was recovered from a woman aged 40-49 years with Graves' ophthalmopathy. CDR3 region: CASSLSGEDSPLHF. CDR3 bases: TGTGCCAGCAGTTTGTCAGGGGAGGACTCACCCCTCCACTTT.